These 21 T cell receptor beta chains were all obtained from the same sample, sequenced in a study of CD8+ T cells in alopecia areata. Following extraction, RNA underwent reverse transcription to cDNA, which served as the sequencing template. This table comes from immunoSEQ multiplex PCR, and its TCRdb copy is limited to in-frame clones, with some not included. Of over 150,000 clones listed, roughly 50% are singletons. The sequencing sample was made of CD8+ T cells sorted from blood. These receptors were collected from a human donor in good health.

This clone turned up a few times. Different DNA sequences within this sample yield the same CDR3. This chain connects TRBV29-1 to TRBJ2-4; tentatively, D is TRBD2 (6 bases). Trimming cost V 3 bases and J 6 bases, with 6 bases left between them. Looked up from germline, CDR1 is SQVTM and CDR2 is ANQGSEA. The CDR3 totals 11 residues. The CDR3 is CSVDGGNIQYF. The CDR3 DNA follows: TGCAGCGTTGACGGGGGAAACATTCAGTACTTC.

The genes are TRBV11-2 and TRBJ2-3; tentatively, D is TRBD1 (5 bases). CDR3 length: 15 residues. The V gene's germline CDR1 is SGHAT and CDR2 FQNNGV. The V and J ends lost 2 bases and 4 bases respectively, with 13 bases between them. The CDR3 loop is CASSLWARVPDTQYF. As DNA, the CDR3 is TGTGCCAGCAGCTTATGGGCCAGGGTACCAGATACGCAGTATTTT.

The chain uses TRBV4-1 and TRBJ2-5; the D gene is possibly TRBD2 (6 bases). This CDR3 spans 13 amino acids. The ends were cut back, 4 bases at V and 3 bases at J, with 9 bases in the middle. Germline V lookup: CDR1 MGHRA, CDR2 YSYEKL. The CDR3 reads CASSRTGEETQYF. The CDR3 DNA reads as TGCGCCAGCAGCCGGACGGGAGAAGAGACCCAGTACTTC.

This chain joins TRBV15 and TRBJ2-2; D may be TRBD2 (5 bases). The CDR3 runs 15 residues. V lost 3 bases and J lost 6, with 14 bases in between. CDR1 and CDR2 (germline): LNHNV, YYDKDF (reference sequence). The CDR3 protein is CATSSATRVAGELFF. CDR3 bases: TGTGCCACCAGCAGTGCAACGAGGGTGGCCGGGGAGCTGTTTTTT.

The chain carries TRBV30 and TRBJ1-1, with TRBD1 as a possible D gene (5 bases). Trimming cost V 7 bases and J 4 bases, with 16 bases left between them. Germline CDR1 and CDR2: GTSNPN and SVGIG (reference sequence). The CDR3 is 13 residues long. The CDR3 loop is CAFGGLGLTEAFF. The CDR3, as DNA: TGTGCCTTCGGAGGATTGGGGCTCACTGAAGCTTTCTTT.

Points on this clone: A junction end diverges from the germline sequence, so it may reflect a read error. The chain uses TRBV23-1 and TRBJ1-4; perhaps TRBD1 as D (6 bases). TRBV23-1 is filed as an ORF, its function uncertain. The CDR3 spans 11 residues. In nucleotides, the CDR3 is TGCGCCAGCACCAAGAACAGGGCCATTTGTTTT. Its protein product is CASTKNRAICF.

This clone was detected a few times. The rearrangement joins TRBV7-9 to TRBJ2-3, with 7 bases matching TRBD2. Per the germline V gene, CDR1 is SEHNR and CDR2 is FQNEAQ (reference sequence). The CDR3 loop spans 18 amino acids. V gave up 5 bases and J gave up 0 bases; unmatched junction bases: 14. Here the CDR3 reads CASSGDYEADPSTDTQYF. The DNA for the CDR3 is TGTGCCAGCAGCGGGGACTACGAAGCGGATCCAAGCACAGATACGCAGTATTTT.

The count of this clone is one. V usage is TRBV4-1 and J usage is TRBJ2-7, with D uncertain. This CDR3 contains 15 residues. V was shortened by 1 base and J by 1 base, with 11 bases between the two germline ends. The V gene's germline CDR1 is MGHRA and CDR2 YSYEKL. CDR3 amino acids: CASSQAAGPSYEQYF. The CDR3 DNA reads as TGCGCCAGCAGCCAAGCCGCCGGACCATCCTACGAGCAGTACTTC.

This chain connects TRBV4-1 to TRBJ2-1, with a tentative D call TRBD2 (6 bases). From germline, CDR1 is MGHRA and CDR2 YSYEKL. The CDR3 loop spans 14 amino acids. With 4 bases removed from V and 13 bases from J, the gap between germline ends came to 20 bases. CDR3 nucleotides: TGCGCCAGCAGCCGATCAGCTAGGGACTCATCCCAGTTCTTC. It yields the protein CASSRSARDSSQFF.

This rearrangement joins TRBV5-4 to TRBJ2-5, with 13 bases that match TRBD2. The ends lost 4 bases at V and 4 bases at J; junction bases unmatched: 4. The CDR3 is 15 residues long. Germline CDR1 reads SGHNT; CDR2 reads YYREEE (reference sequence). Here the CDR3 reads CASSPTSGGGETQYF. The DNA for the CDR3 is TGTGCCAGCAGCCCCACTAGCGGGGGGGGAGAGACCCAGTACTTC. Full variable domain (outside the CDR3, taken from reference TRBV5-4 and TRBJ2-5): ETGVTQSPTHLIKTRGQQVTLRCSSQSGHNTVSWYQQALGQGPQFIFQYYREEENGRGNFPPRFSGLQFPNYSSELNVNALELDDSALYLCASSPTSGGGETQYFGPGTRLLVL.

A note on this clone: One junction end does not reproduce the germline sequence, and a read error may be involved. In nucleotides, the CDR3 is TGTGCCAGCAGCGGAGGGACAGGGTGGAAGTTC. It yields the protein CASSGGTGWKF. The genes are TRBV5-4 and TRBJ2-7, with 9 bases aligning to TRBD1. The V gene's germline CDR1 is SGHNT and CDR2 YYREEE (reference sequence). The CDR3 consists of 11 residues.

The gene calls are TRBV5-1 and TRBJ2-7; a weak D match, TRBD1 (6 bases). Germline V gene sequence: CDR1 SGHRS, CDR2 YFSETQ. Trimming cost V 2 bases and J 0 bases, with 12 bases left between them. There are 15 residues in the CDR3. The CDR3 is CASSLGSGDSYEQYF. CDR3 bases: TGCGCCAGCAGCTTAGGTTCAGGGGACTCCTACGAGCAGTACTTC.

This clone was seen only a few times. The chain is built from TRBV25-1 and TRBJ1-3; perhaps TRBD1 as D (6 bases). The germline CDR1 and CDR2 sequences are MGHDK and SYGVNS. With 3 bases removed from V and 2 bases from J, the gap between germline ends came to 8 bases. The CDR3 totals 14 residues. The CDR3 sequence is CASSEQGTGNTIYF. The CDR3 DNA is TGTGCCAGCAGTGAGCAGGGGACTGGAAACACCATATATTTT.

The CDR3 region has the DNA TGTGCCAGCAGCCCCGGGGGACAGGAAGCTTTCTTT. Protein product: CASSPGGQEAFF. The chain uses TRBV7-6 and TRBJ1-1; TRBD1 agrees at 7 bases. The length of the CDR3 is 12 residues. The trim removed 5 bases at V and 8 bases at J, leaving 5 bases unmatched. Germline V gene data show CDR1 as SGHVS and CDR2 as FNYEAQ.

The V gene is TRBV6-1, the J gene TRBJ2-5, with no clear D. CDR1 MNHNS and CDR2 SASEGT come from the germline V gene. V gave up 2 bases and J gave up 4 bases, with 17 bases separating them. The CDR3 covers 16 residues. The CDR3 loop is CASSELRGGNRETQYF. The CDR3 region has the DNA TGTGCCAGCAGTGAACTCCGAGGCGGAAATCGAGAGACCCAGTACTTC.

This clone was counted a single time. In nucleotides, the CDR3 is TGTGCCAGCAGCCCCCCGGGGGGACGCAACAATGAGCAGTTCTTC. The encoded protein is CASSPPGGRNNEQFF. J is TRBJ2-1 and V is TRBV25-1, with 7 bases identical to TRBD2. CDR1 MGHDK and CDR2 SYGVNS come from the germline V gene. The CDR3 is 15 residues long. The V segment lost 6 bases and the J segment 5 bases; nucleotides outside the gene matches: 10.

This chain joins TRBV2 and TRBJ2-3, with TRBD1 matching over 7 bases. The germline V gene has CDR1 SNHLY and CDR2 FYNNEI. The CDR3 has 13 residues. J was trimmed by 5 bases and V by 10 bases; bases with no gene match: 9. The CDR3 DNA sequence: TGTGCCATTAGGGGGCATCTCGGAGATACGCAGTATTTT. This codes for CAIRGHLGDTQYF.

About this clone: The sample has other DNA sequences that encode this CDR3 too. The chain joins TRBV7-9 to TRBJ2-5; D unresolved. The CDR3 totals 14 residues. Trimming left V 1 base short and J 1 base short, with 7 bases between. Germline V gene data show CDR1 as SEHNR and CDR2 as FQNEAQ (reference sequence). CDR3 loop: CASSLGAAQETQYF. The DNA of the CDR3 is TGTGCCAGCAGCTTAGGGGCTGCCCAAGAGACCCAGTACTTC.

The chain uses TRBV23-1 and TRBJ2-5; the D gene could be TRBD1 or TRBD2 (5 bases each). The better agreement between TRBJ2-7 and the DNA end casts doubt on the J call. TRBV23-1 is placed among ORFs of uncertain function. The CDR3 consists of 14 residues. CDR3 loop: CASSHGATTYEQYF. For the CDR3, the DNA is TGCGCCAGCAGTCACGGGGCGACCACCTACGAGCAGTACTTC.

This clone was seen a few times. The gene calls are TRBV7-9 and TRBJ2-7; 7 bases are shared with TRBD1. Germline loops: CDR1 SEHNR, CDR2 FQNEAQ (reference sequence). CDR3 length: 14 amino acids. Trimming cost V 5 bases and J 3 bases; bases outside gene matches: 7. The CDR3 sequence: CASSSRDRSYEQYF. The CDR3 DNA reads TGTGCCAGCAGCAGTAGGGACAGAAGCTACGAGCAGTACTTC. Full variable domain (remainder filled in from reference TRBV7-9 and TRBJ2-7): DTGVSQNPRHKITKRGQNVTFRCDPISEHNRLYWYRQTLGQGPEFLTYFQNEAQLEKSRLLSDRFSAERPKGSFSTLEIQRTEQGDSAMYLCASSSRDRSYEQYFGPGTRLTVT.

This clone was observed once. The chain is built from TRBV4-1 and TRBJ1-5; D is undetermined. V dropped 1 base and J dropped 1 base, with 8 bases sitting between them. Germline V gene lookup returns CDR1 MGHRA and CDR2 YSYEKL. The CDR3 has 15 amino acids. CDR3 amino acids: CASSQGADSNQPQHF. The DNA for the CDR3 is TGCGCCAGCAGCCAAGGGGCAGACAGCAATCAGCCCCAGCATTTT.